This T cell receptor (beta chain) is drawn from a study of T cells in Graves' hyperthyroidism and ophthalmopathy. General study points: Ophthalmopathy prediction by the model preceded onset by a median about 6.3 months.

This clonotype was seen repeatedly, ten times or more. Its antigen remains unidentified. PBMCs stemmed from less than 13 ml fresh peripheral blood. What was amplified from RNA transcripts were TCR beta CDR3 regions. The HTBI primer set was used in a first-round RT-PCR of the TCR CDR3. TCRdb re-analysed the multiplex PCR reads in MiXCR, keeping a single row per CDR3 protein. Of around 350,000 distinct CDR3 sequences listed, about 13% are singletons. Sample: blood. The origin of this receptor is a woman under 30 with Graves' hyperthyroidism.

This CDR3 is CASRPHTGELFF. The CDR3 DNA reads TGTGCCAGCAGACCGCACACCGGGGAGCTGTTTTTT. The J gene is TRBJ2-2, the V gene TRBV14; D remains unclear. The V gene lost 6 bases and the J gene lost 3 bases, with 5 bases spanning the gap. This CDR3 contains 12 residues. Looked up from germline, CDR1 is SGHDN and CDR2 is FVKESK. Supplemented by reference TRBV14 and TRBJ2-2, the full variable domain reads EAGVTQFPSHSVIEKGQTVTLRCDPISGHDNLYWYRRVMGKEIKFLLHFVKESKQDESGMPNNRFLAERTGGTYSTLKVQPAELEDSGVYFCASRPHTGELFFGEGSRLTVL.